A single sample gave rise to the 14 T cell receptor beta chains below, sequenced in a study of beta chain features in type 1 diabetes. Expressed TCRB transcripts were sequenced because the entire RNA isolate underwent reverse transcription. TCRdb's table, derived via immunoSEQ multiplex PCR, lists solely in-frame clones and lacks some. In the table there are about 240,000 clones, around a quarter of which are singletons. The sample comprised central memory CD4+ T cells from blood. The receptors come from a man aged 30 to 39 in good health.

This clone was counted a few times. The chain combines TRBV5-1 with TRBJ2-1, with 7 bases lining up with TRBD2. This CDR3 has 17 amino acids. J lost 3 bases, V lost 2 bases, and 11 bases had no gene match. Germline loops: CDR1 SGHRS, CDR2 YFSETQ. This CDR3 reads CASSLVSAASGYNEQFF. Here the CDR3 DNA reads TGCGCCAGCAGCTTAGTGTCAGCGGCTAGCGGCTACAATGAGCAGTTCTTC.

This rearrangement joins TRBV5-1 to TRBJ2-3; D is unresolved. The CDR3 contains 15 residues. The ends were cut back, 1 base at V and 2 bases at J, with 11 bases in the middle. Per the germline V gene, CDR1 is SGHRS and CDR2 is YFSETQ. CDR3 DNA: TGCGCCAGCAGCTTGATGCCGACCGACACAGATACGCAGTATTTT. Protein: CASSLMPTDTDTQYF.

This rearrangement joins TRBV7-6 to TRBJ2-1, with 7 bases identical to TRBD2. The V and J ends lost 0 bases and 2 bases, in that order; junction bases with no gene match: 4. Germline-derived CDR1 and CDR2 are SGHVS and FNYEAQ. The CDR3 spans 16 residues. For the CDR3, the DNA is TGTGCCAGCAGCTTAGCGCGGCGGGGGACCTACAATGAGCAGTTCTTC. Protein product: CASSLARRGTYNEQFF.

Regarding this clone: A far bigger clonotype differs at one base, so this is likely a read error. Other nucleotide sequences in the sample specify the same CDR3. This chain uses TRBV7-2 with TRBJ1-1, with 7 bases lining up with TRBD1. The V gene's germline CDR1 is SGHTA and CDR2 FQGNSA. The CDR3 has 13 residues. Trimming took 5 bases from V and 1 from J; bases not matched to a gene: 1. The CDR3 spells CASSRQGNTEAFF. CDR3 bases: TGTGCCAGCAGCCGACAGGGGAACACTGAAGCTTTCTTT.

The rearrangement links TRBV7-9 to TRBJ2-1; tentatively, D is TRBD1 (5 bases). The germline V and J ends were trimmed by 5 bases and 7 bases, with 12 bases remaining between them. Germline lookup yields CDR1 SEHNR and CDR2 FQNEAQ (reference sequence). The CDR3 covers 13 residues. CDR3 loop: CASSPRQTNEQFF. The CDR3, as DNA: TGTGCCAGCAGCCCCCGACAGACTAATGAGCAGTTCTTC.

The chain couples TRBV4-2 to TRBJ2-7; D is perhaps TRBD1 (5 bases). The CDR3 has 12 amino acids. V lost 8 bases to trimming and J lost 0 bases, with 8 bases between them. From germline, CDR1 is LGHNA and CDR2 YNFKEQ. CDR3 loop: CASGHPSYEQYF. In DNA form, the CDR3 reads TGTGCCAGCGGACACCCCTCCTACGAGCAGTACTTC.

This clone was seen a handful of times. CDR3 bases: TGTGCCAGCAGTTTACAGGCCGGAGGGGGGACCCAGTACTTC. As protein: CASSLQAGGGTQYF. V gene TRBV28 combines with J gene TRBJ2-5, with D possibly called TRBD1 or TRBD2 (6 bases each). Germline V CDR1 and CDR2: MDHEN, SYDVKM. The V gene lost 2 bases and the J gene lost 7 bases, with 14 bases spanning the gap. The CDR3 covers 14 residues. Based on the CDR3 plus reference TRBV28 and TRBJ2-5, the full variable domain is DVKVTQSSRYLVKRTGEKVFLECVQDMDHENMFWYRQDPGLGLRLIYFSYDVKMKEKGDIPEGYSVSREKKERFSLILESASTNQTSMYLCASSLQAGGGTQYFGPGTRLLVL.

This clone was seen a handful of times. The V gene is TRBV30, the J gene TRBJ2-5; D gene uncertain. V was clipped by 5 bases and J by 5 bases, with 12 bases between them. This CDR3 contains 12 residues. Germline loops: CDR1 GTSNPN, CDR2 SVGIG (reference sequence). CDR3 protein: CAWAGRWETQYF. In DNA form, the CDR3 reads TGTGCCTGGGCTGGTCGGTGGGAGACCCAGTACTTC.

This clone has more than one count but fewer than ten. This chain joins TRBV29-1 and TRBJ1-2; 8 positions match TRBD1. The CDR3 sequence is 15 residues long. CDR1 and CDR2 from the germline V gene are SQVTM and ANQGSEA. V was pared by 4 bases and J by 0 bases, with 7 bases of the junction left unmatched. The CDR3 DNA follows: TGCAGCGTTGGTCCAGGGGGCTTTTCTAACTATGGCTACACCTTC. Translation: CSVGPGGFSNYGYTF.

This clone was seen ten or more times. This sequence joins TRBV5-4 and TRBJ2-1; TRBD1 agrees at 11 bases. Trimming removed 9 bases from V and 7 bases from J; junction bases left unmatched: 6. Germline V gene sequence: CDR1 SGHNT, CDR2 YYREEE (reference sequence). The CDR3 is 13 amino acids. In nucleotides, the CDR3 is TGTGCCACGCGGACAGGGGGCAAAAATGAGCAGTTCTTC. Translated, it gives CATRTGGKNEQFF.

This clone was seen more than once but under ten times. This chain connects TRBV6-1 to TRBJ1-2, with a weak D call TRBD1 (6 bases). The CDR3 is made up of 15 amino acids. Germline V gives CDR1 MNHNS, CDR2 SASEGT. Trimming took off 6 bases at V and 0 bases at J, with 14 bases between the two ends. CDR3: CASRGSGASNYGYTF. The CDR3 DNA follows: TGTGCCAGCAGAGGATCAGGGGCCTCTAACTATGGCTACACCTTC.

This rearrangement joins TRBV15 to TRBJ1-1; no firm D call. CDR1 LNHNV and CDR2 YYDKDF come from the germline V gene (reference sequence). This CDR3 has 14 amino acids. The V gene lost 3 bases and the J gene lost 11 bases, with 19 bases spanning the gap. The CDR3 here is CATSRGSRELRAFF. DNA of the CDR3: TGTGCCACCAGCAGGGGCTCCCGGGAACTCAGGGCTTTCTTT.

V gene TRBV2 combines with J gene TRBJ2-7; 9 bases match TRBD1. Germline-derived CDR1 and CDR2 are SNHLY and FYNNEI. There are 15 residues in the CDR3. V trimming: 6 bases; J trimming: 2 bases; junction bases outside the gene matches: 8. The CDR3 nucleotides are TGTGCCAGCAGCAGGGACAGGGACCCTCCCTACGAGCAGTACTTC. Amino acid sequence: CASSRDRDPPYEQYF.

The CDR3 loop is CASSLGGRGWGTEAFF. CDR3 coding DNA: TGTGCCAGCAGCTTAGGAGGGAGGGGCTGGGGAACTGAAGCTTTCTTT. V usage is TRBV7-6 and J usage is TRBJ1-1; D might be TRBD1 (5 bases). The CDR3 totals 16 residues. The V gene lost 1 base and the J gene lost 5 bases, with 17 bases spanning the gap. CDR1 SGHVS and CDR2 FNYEAQ come from the germline V gene.